The present entry profiles one T cell receptor (beta chain) with its context. As yet, its antigen is unknown. This record belongs to a study of blood T cells in healthy people across ages. Germline V CDR1 and CDR2: KGHDR, SFDVKD. The CDR3 extends over 17 amino acids. V was cut by 4 bases and J by 0 bases, with 17 bases left in between. Study outcomes and limitations: Calculation of diversity from one million T cells yielded estimates considered to be underestimates. As age increased, TCR beta diversity per million T cells fell in a roughly linear fashion.

They isolated at least 7 million PBMCs from each sample. Primers used in a second PCR of roughly 6 to 12 cycles were a sample-barcoded 5' primer and a J-beta primer mix. Template switching added a 12-random-nucleotide identifier to every cDNA molecule. MiXCR was run by TCRdb on the 5' RACE reads, yielding one entry per CDR3 protein. The profile shows around 1,000,000 distinct CDR3 sequences, about 23% of them singletons. These sequences were also reported in another study, on T cells of mothers and their children.

This TCR was recovered from a girl aged 2-9 years in good health. This chain joins TRBV24-1 and TRBJ1-2; possible D gene TRBD1, 5 bases. Sequenced input: blood. The CDR3 sequence is CATSDHHGDGSNYGYTF. CDR3 sequence (DNA): TGTGCCACCAGTGACCACCACGGGGACGGATCTAACTATGGCTACACCTTC.